This is a list of T cell receptor beta chains from one sample in a study of blood T cells in healthy people across ages. TCRdb reprocessed the 5' RACE reads with MiXCR, giving one entry per CDR3 protein. The table lists 890,000 or so distinct CDR3 sequences, 60% to 80% of them singletons. The sample comprised blood. Receptor source: a man in his thirties or forties in good health. Both conserved end residues are part of each CDR3. The order of the fields is V gene, J gene, D gene, clone size, CDR3 DNA, CDR3 protein. A D gene is named only where the DNA matches it firmly. A clone size is listed for some rows: how often the clone was seen (once, few, many), or a class if it is expanded.

TRBV5-6	TRBJ1-4	.	.	TGTGCCAGCAGCTTGACTGGGAAGAAACTGTTTTTT	CASSLTGKKLFF
TRBV5-1	TRBJ2-4	.	few	TGCGCCAGCAGCTCAACAGGGAAGGACATTCAGTACTTC	CASSSTGKDIQYF
TRBV20-1	TRBJ2-5	TRBD2	.	TGCAGTGCTACGACTAGCGGGGGGGTTGAGACCCAGTACTTC	CSATTSGGVETQYF
TRBV25-1	TRBJ2-1	.	.	TGTGCCAGCAGTGATGTTGCGGGGAGGAATGAGCAGTTCTTC	CASSDVAGRNEQFF
TRBV2	TRBJ1-4	TRBD1	.	TGTGCCAGCAGTGAAGCGCTTACCATACAGGGGGTTAATGAAAAACTGTTTTTT	CASSEALTIQGVNEKLFF
TRBV29-1	TRBJ1-5	TRBD1	once	TGCAGCGTCGGGACAGGGGTTAGCAATCAGCCCCAGCATTTT	CSVGTGVSNQPQHF
TRBV3-1	TRBJ1-6	.	once	TGTGCCAGCAGCCAAGGTCTGGGGGGGGATAATTCACCCCTCCACTTT	CASSQGLGGDNSPLHF
TRBV7-9	TRBJ2-3	.	.	TGTGCCAGCAGCTTAGAACGAGCAGATACGCAGTATTTT	CASSLERADTQYF
TRBV20-1	TRBJ2-5	.	few	TGCGGAGGAGGCAGTAACCAAGAGACCCAGTACTTC	CGGGSNQETQYF
TRBV10-2	TRBJ2-3	TRBD2	.	TGCGCCAGCAGTGTGATAAGCGGGGAGGCAGATACGCAGTATTTT	CASSVISGEADTQYF
TRBV9	TRBJ2-5	.	.	TGTGCCAGCAGCGGAGGGACCACAGGAGAAGAGACCCAGTACTTC	CASSGGTTGEETQYF
TRBV10-3	TRBJ2-3	TRBD2	.	TGTGCCATCAGAACCGGGACTAGCGGGTTCGCAGATACGCAGTATTTT	CAIRTGTSGFADTQYF
TRBV20-1	TRBJ1-2	.	.	TGCAGTGCGCTACCCCAGGGTTGGAGCGATGGCTACACCTTC	CSALPQGWSDGYTF
TRBV4-2	TRBJ1-2	.	.	TGTGCCGGCAGCCAAGATCAGGGCAGGCGCTATGGCTACACCTTC	CAGSQDQGRRYGYTF
TRBV5-1	TRBJ2-5	.	.	TGCGCCAGCAGCTTAACGGGGCGCGGGGGCCGAGAGACCCAGTACTTC	CASSLTGRGGRETQYF
TRBV7-2	TRBJ2-5	.	few	TGTGCCAGCAGCTTACGACGGGCGATCCAAGAGACCCAGTACTTC	CASSLRRAIQETQYF
TRBV29-1	TRBJ2-5	TRBD2	few	TGCAGCGCCTCAGGGACTAGCGGGCAAGAGACCCAGTACTTC	CSASGTSGQETQYF
TRBV7-2	TRBJ1-6	.	.	TGTGCCAGCAGCTTAAGGTGCGGAGTTGGGTCACCCCTCCACTTT	CASSLRCGVGSPLHF
TRBV12-3/TRBV12-4	TRBJ1-1	TRBD1	.	TGTGCCAGCAGTCGCCGGGACAGGGATTCCTCTGAAGCTTTCTTT	CASSRRDRDSSEAFF
TRBV5-1	TRBJ2-5	TRBD2	.	TGCGCCAGCGCCGGACTAGCTCAAGAGACCCAGTACTTC	CASAGLAQETQYF
TRBV6-2/TRBV6-3	TRBJ2-5	TRBD2	.	TGTGCCAGCAGCGGGACTAGCGGGAACGCGGAGACCCAGTACTTC	CASSGTSGNAETQYF
TRBV20-1	TRBJ2-5	.	.	TGCAGTGCTAGTCCCAACGGGGGCCAAGAGACCCAGTACTTC	CSASPNGGQETQYF
TRBV4-3	TRBJ1-5	.	.	TGCGCCAGCAGCCAAGATCTGGGGGGCAGGGATCAGCCCCAGCATTTT	CASSQDLGGRDQPQHF
TRBV6-2/TRBV6-3	TRBJ2-3	TRBD1	.	TGTGCCAGCAAACAGGGGGCTGCAGATACGCAGTATTTT	CASKQGAADTQYF
TRBV4-1	TRBJ2-7	.	.	TGCGCCAGCAGCCAAGATTCCTACGAGGCTTTCTACGAGCAGTACTTC	CASSQDSYEAFYEQYF
TRBV27	TRBJ1-1	.	.	TGTGCCAGCAGTTTAGGGCACCTCAGCACTGAAGCTTTCTTT	CASSLGHLSTEAFF
TRBV7-2	TRBJ2-1	.	.	TGTGCCAGCAGCCCCAGCCGTAGGGAGCAGTTCTTC	CASSPSRREQFF
TRBV25-1	TRBJ2-3	TRBD2	.	TGTGCCAGCAGTGACACTAGCGGGGGCACAGATACGCAGTATTTT	CASSDTSGGTDTQYF
TRBV4-1	TRBJ2-1	TRBD2	.	TGCGCCAGCAGTCCTCCGGGACTAGCGGGGTCGTTGTACAATGAGCAGTTCTTC	CASSPPGLAGSLYNEQFF
TRBV20-1	TRBJ2-2	TRBD1	.	TGCAGTGCTAGGACAGGGGCCACCGGGGAGCTGTTTTTT	CSARTGATGELFF
TRBV4-3	TRBJ2-1	TRBD2	few	TGCGCCAGCAGCCAAGACCCTCCGGGACTAGCGGGACGTGAGCAGTTCTTC	CASSQDPPGLAGREQFF
TRBV13	TRBJ2-2	.	.	TGTGCCGGCAGCTTACGGACCGGGGAGCTGTTTTTT	CAGSLRTGELFF
TRBV29-1	TRBJ2-7	TRBD1	.	TGCAGCGTGGAAACCGGGACAGGGACCTACGAGCAGTACTTC	CSVETGTGTYEQYF
TRBV4-3	TRBJ2-7	.	.	TGCGCCAGCAGTCCTGAAGACGGATACTACGAGCAGTACTTC	CASSPEDGYYEQYF
TRBV4-3	TRBJ1-5	.	.	TGCGCCAGCAGCCAAGATAAACAGGGAAATCAGCCCCAGCATTTT	CASSQDKQGNQPQHF
TRBV29-1	TRBJ2-3	.	.	TGCAGCGCCGCCCCGACAGCCTCGGGGGATGCGCAGTATTTT	CSAAPTASGDAQYF
TRBV4-3	TRBJ2-5	.	.	TGCGCCAGCAGCCAAGAACCAGTACAGGGAAGGGAAGAGACCCAGTACTTC	CASSQEPVQGREETQYF
TRBV20-1	TRBJ2-3	.	.	TGCAGTGCTAGCCCGGGGGTAACAGATACGCAGTATTTT	CSASPGVTDTQYF
TRBV6-2/TRBV6-3	TRBJ2-4	.	.	TGTGCCAGCAGTTACTCATTCATCGTAGCCAAAAACATTCAGTACTTC	CASSYSFIVAKNIQYF
TRBV12-3/TRBV12-4	TRBJ1-5	TRBD1	.	TGTGCCAGCAGTTTTAGGGGGCGGATTGGCAATCAGCCCCAGCATTTT	CASSFRGRIGNQPQHF
TRBV4-3	TRBJ2-3	.	.	TGCGCCAGCAGCCAAGATATAGGGCCAGATACGCAGTATTTT	CASSQDIGPDTQYF
TRBV4-2	TRBJ2-1	TRBD2	.	TGTGCCAGCAGCATGGCGGTGCTAGCGGGGGGGTATGAGCAGTTCTTC	CASSMAVLAGGYEQFF
TRBV10-3	TRBJ2-5	.	.	TGTGCCATTGTTGTTATTCCGTACCAAGAGACCCAGTACTTC	CAIVVIPYQETQYF
TRBV3-1	TRBJ2-2	.	.	TGTGCCAGCAGCCAGAAGGAGAACACCGGGGAGCTGTTTTTT	CASSQKENTGELFF
TRBV28	TRBJ2-7	.	.	TGTGCCAGCTCAAGTAGGCAGGTGGGCTACGAGCAGTACTTC	CASSSRQVGYEQYF
TRBV20-1	TRBJ2-1	.	.	TGCAGTGCTTTGACAACTGTAGTGAATGAGCAGTTCTTC	CSALTTVVNEQFF
TRBV20-1	TRBJ2-7	.	.	TGCAGTGCTAGAGGGGGCGGTACCTACGAGCAGTACTTC	CSARGGGTYEQYF
TRBV10-3	TRBJ2-7	.	many	TGTGCCATCAGTCTGAAGACAGGACCCTACGAGCAGTACTTC	CAISLKTGPYEQYF
TRBV15	TRBJ2-3	TRBD1	few	TGTGCCACCAGCAGCCATCCCGACAGGGGCACAGATACGCAGTATTTT	CATSSHPDRGTDTQYF
TRBV12-3/TRBV12-4	TRBJ1-4	TRBD1	.	TGTGCCAGCAGTTTCGGGACAGGTTCCGAAAAACTGTTTTTT	CASSFGTGSEKLFF
TRBV27	TRBJ1-1	.	.	TGTGCCAGCGGGCAGAACACTGAAGCTTTCTTT	CASGQNTEAFF
TRBV12-3/TRBV12-4	TRBJ1-1	TRBD1	.	TGTGCCAGCAGTCGACAGGGTTGGGTGGACACTGAAGCTTTCTTT	CASSRQGWVDTEAFF
TRBV4-2	TRBJ2-5	.	.	TGTGCCAGCAGCCAAGTTAGGGGGGGCGGCCAAGAGACCCAGTACTTC	CASSQVRGGGQETQYF
TRBV9	TRBJ2-3	TRBD2	.	TGTGCCAGCAGCGTAGGAGGTAGCGGGGGACGCACAGATACGCAGTATTTT	CASSVGGSGGRTDTQYF